The T cell receptor (beta chain) described here comes from a study of blood T cell repertoires in COVID-19 (dated by TCRdb to the early 2020s). For the wider study: Samples covering the acute and convalescent phases of COVID-19 were provided by collaborators in the United States, Italy and Spain. The sample metadata nearly always contained a de-identified subject ID, COVID-19 status, age in years and sex. HLA class I and class II types, where available, came from metadata supplied by the sample provider rather than from assay-based typing. Samples were obtained from the ongoing ImmuneRACE study (first 160 participants) and from approximately 1,200 subjects provided by 6 global collaborators. Deeply sampled blood TCRbeta repertoires from subjects exposed to, actively infected with, or recovered from COVID-19 were included in the dataset. The material from the prospective study consisted of cDNA or gDNA derived from T cells, B-cell-depleted T cells, or PBMCs. The repertoires were released in a freely available public database meant as a resource for research on the immune response to SARS-CoV-2.

Here is what the overall study found, with its caveats: How much clinical and demographic metadata was included differed by source and by participant, and the metadata was provided uncurated.

TCRbeta CDR3 regions were amplified from genomic DNA using the immunoSEQ Assay, a bias-controlled multiplex PCR. In the original analysis: The number of nucleated cells in each sample was estimated by amplification of reference gene primers within the assay. To quantify the absolute abundance of each unique TCRbeta CDR3 rearrangement, sequence reads were collapsed and filtered. Productive Simpson clonality was computed per sample as the square root of Simpson's diversity index over productive rearrangements. Sourced from immuneACCESS, this table was stored by TCRdb with only in-frame sequences that have V and J called. A share of the clones is absent; for the studies checked, an unresolved V gene accounts for under half, and the remainder has no known explanation. V and J calls and clone size are as listed in that table; D and trimming were resolved from the DNA. Present in this sample are roughly 250,000 clones, approximately 85% of which were seen just once. 4% to 4.5% of the sample lies in the top ten.

Participants in the prospective study were aged roughly 18 to 90 years, lived in about two dozen United States geographic areas, and enrolled through a virtual design. Cohort assignment in the prospective study relied on participant-reported clinical history from a screening survey and a study questionnaire. Recovered participants in ImmuneRACE Cohort 3 were defined by two consecutive negative NP/OP PCR tests, clearance by a healthcare professional, or resolution of symptoms. In the prospective study, mobile phlebotomists collected whole blood, serum and a nasopharyngeal or oropharyngeal swab from each participant. Participants in the prospective study had the option to provide additional blood draws and questionnaires over a roughly 2-month period. Before DNA extraction, prospective study blood samples were shipped either frozen or at room temperature. V and J are trimmed by 0 bases and 4 bases, and the gene matches miss 14 bases of the junction. CDR1 SNHLY and CDR2 FYNNEI were looked up in the germline V gene. Reading from cysteine to phenylalanine, the CDR3 counts 18 amino acids. This entry keeps only the CDR3 DNA: 54 bases, framed from base 1.

A note on this clone: What this receptor recognizes is not known. Per-nucleotide qualities are absent, and no much larger clonotype sits a single base away.

The clonotype comes from a woman in her 30s who had recovered from COVID-19. The chain is made from TRBV2 and TRBJ1-2; TRBD1 matches 7 bases in the middle. The sample was PBMCs or T cells enriched from blood (not recorded which). The CDR3: CASSEAHRGQGQLYGYTF. In nucleotide form, the sequence is TGTGCCAGCAGTGAAGCGCATAGGGGGCAGGGACAGCTCTATGGCTACACCTTC.